The sample holds many counts of the clone carrying this T cell receptor (beta chain). The CDR3 covers 14 residues. In germline, CDR1 is SGHDN, CDR2 FVKESK. The trim removed 5 bases at V and 2 bases at J, leaving 6 bases unmatched. Taking about 18-32 mg of unsorted bulk tissue, the authors co-extracted RNA and DNA. This sample is drawn from a study of tumor-infiltrating lymphocytes in primary liver carcinoma. Making TCR beta cDNA involved roughly 0.55 ug total RNA and a constant-region primer. Three-round nested multiplex PCR performed with slightly modified ARM-PCR produced the TCR beta libraries. It was with TRBV1-TRBV30 forward primers and a C-beta reverse primer that the first two PCR rounds were run, at roughly 10 cycles each. One entry per CDR3 protein results from TCRdb running MiXCR on the multiplex PCR reads. The sample shows 40,000 to 55,000 distinct CDR3 sequences, roughly 70% of them seen only once.

The chain has TRBV14 and TRBJ2-7, with 7 bases matching TRBD1. The receptor comes from a man aged 35-49 years with primary liver carcinoma and hepatitis B virus infection. The sequenced sample consisted of liver tumor tissue from sampling region 5. Subset reported: tumor region T5, tumor centre. CDR3 nucleotides: TGTGCCAGCAGCTTCCGACAGGGAACCTACGAGCAGTACTTC. Protein product: CASSFRQGTYEQYF.